This record covers a single TCR beta chain. The data are from a study of spatial heterogeneity in lung cancer. The presence of a unique molecular identifier marked each TCR cDNA molecule. TCRdb analysed the 5' RACE reads with MiXCR anew, one entry per CDR3 protein. The profile shows 60,000 to 75,000 distinct CDR3 sequences, roughly 6.4% of them singletons. The time point here: sample taken at primary tumor resection. The V gene end was trimmed by 5 bases and the J gene end by 1 base; junction bases not matched to a gene: 7. Germline V gives CDR1 SGHVS, CDR2 FQNEAQ. The CDR3 is 15 amino acids. This TCR was recovered from a female donor with early-stage non-small cell lung cancer. The chain combines TRBV7-8 with TRBJ1-1; 7 bases are a match to TRBD1. The source was PBMCs, collected at surgery. CDR3 loop: CASSDYRGPNTEAFF. DNA of the CDR3: TGTGCCAGCAGCGACTACAGGGGACCGAACACTGAAGCTTTCTTT.